Following are 28 T cell receptor beta chains from one sample sequenced in a study of T cell clonotyping in hematopoietic cell transplantation. Time point of the sample: recipient sample about 28 days before transplant, after cytoreduction. The repertoire was sequenced with immunoSEQ multiplex PCR; TCRdb's copy has only in-frame clones and lacks some. Here the sample spans roughly 46,000 clones, roughly 80% being singletons. Specimen: peripheral blood mononuclear cells, collected before stem cell transplant. Receptor source: a man aged 55 to 70 with myelodysplastic syndrome. Some clones in this sample may be carry-over from other donors' samples.

The chain combines TRBV21-1 with TRBJ2-7; the tabulated D call, TRBD1, remains unverified against the DNA. TRBV21-1 is an annotated pseudogene. This CDR3 spans 15 amino acids. The CDR3 region is CASSKENREPYEQYF. CDR3 DNA: TGTGCCAGCAGCAAAGAGAACAGGGAACCCTACGAGCAGTACTTC.

V usage is TRBV7-2 and J usage is TRBJ1-1; D perhaps matches TRBD1 (6 bases). The CDR3 extends over 13 amino acids. CDR1 is SGHTA and CDR2 is FQGNSA in the germline V gene. Trimming removed 5 bases at V and 2 bases at J, with 9 bases between. Here the CDR3 DNA reads TGTGCCAGCAGCCTGGACAGCAACACTGAAGCTTTCTTT. It yields the protein CASSLDSNTEAFF.

The chain couples TRBV19 to TRBJ1-6; D unresolved. CDR1 and CDR2 from the germline V gene are LNHDA and SQIVND (reference sequence). V was trimmed by 4 bases and J by 0 bases, leaving 4 bases between them. This CDR3 spans 14 amino acids. This chain's CDR3 is CASSRGSYNSPLHF. The CDR3 nucleotides are TGTGCCAGTAGTAGGGGCTCCTATAATTCACCCCTCCACTTT.

The rearrangement links TRBV15 to TRBJ2-7; 8 bases agree with TRBD1. The germline CDR1 and CDR2 sequences are LNHNV and YYDKDF (reference sequence). The CDR3 has 14 residues. After removal of 0 bases from V and 7 bases from J, the junction contained 5 bases not matched to a gene. The CDR3 DNA reads as TGTGCCACCAGCAGAGACAGGGGGCGGTGGGAGCAGTACTTC. As protein: CATSRDRGRWEQYF.

The chain couples TRBV7-2 to TRBJ2-3; D not certain. Trimming took 4 bases from V and 0 from J, leaving 5 bases between them. Germline values: CDR1 SGHTA, CDR2 FQGNSA. This CDR3 region has 13 residues. The CDR3 DNA sequence: TGTGCCAGCAGCTCAACTAGCACAGATACGCAGTATTTT. As protein: CASSSTSTDTQYF.

The chain is built from TRBV19 and TRBJ1-1; D gene ambiguous. Germline CDR1 and CDR2: LNHDA and SQIVND (reference sequence). The CDR3 is made up of 14 amino acids. Trimming took off 7 bases at V and 0 bases at J, with 12 bases between the two ends. This chain's CDR3 is CASTVNSMNTEAFF. In nucleotides, the CDR3 is TGTGCCAGTACCGTGAACTCTATGAACACTGAAGCTTTCTTT. Combining the CDR3 with reference TRBV19 and TRBJ1-1 gives the whole variable domain DGGITQSPKYLFRKEGQNVTLSCEQNLNHDAMYWYRQDPGQGLRLIYYSQIVNDFQKGDIAEGYSVSREKKESFPLTVTSAQKNPTAFYLCASTVNSMNTEAFFGQGTRLTVV.

This clone was seen a handful of times. V usage is TRBV9 and J usage is TRBJ1-2, with D unclear. This CDR3 is built from 16 residues. V was pared by 0 bases and J by 7 bases, with 19 bases between. Germline assignment: CDR1 SGDLS and CDR2 YYNGEE. The CDR3 loop reads CASSVASDPLVGGYTF. In nucleotides, the CDR3 is TGTGCCAGCAGCGTAGCATCTGACCCGTTAGTAGGTGGCTACACCTTC.

The V and J genes are TRBV29-1 and TRBJ1-1, with 8 nucleotides matching TRBD1. J was trimmed by 1 base and V by 7 bases; bases with no gene match: 8. The germline V gene has CDR1 SQVTM and CDR2 ANQGSEA. The length of the CDR3 is 14 residues. CDR3 bases: TGCAGCGCCCGGACAGGGAGTAGGAACACTGAAGCTTTCTTT. Its protein is CSARTGSRNTEAFF.

This clone was found once. The chain employs TRBV4-3 and TRBJ2-3, with 7 bases aligning to TRBD2. The CDR3 covers 17 residues. Trimming cost V 0 bases and J 4 bases; bases outside gene matches: 10. Germline lookup yields CDR1 LGHNA and CDR2 YSLEER. The CDR3 bases are TGCGCCAGCAGCCAAGATCCACATCAAGGGAGGGCAGATACGCAGTATTTT. It encodes CASSQDPHQGRADTQYF.

This sequence joins TRBV30 and TRBJ2-6; D is uncertain. This CDR3 contains 16 residues. Germline-derived CDR1 and CDR2 are GTSNPN and SVGIG (reference sequence). V lost 2 bases and J 1 base, leaving 12 bases between the germline ends. The CDR3 DNA sequence: TGTGCCTGGAGTCCTCCGCTCTCATCTGGGGCCAACGTCCTGACTTTC. This translates into CAWSPPLSSGANVLTF.

The rearrangement joins TRBV9 to TRBJ1-2, with 10 bases that match TRBD1. The CDR3 length is 15 residues. V lost 1 base to trimming and J lost 6 bases; unmatched junction nucleotides: 6. Germline-derived CDR1 and CDR2 are SGDLS and YYNGEE. The DNA of the CDR3 is TGTGCCAGCAGCGTATCGGGACAGGGGATAGATGGCTACACCTTC. This gives the protein CASSVSGQGIDGYTF. Together with reference TRBV9 and TRBJ1-2, the CDR3 gives the full variable domain: DSGVTQTPKHLITATGQRVTLRCSPRSGDLSVYWYQQSLDQGLQFLIQYYNGEERAKGNILERFSAQQFPDLHSELNLSSLELGDSALYFCASSVSGQGIDGYTFGSGTRLTVV.

V is TRBV2 and J is TRBJ1-1; D perhaps matches TRBD1 (6 bases). Per germline, CDR1 SNHLY and CDR2 FYNNEI. The V end was cut by 4 bases, the J end by 9 bases, with 12 bases between. The CDR3 has 12 amino acids. The CDR3 reads CASSGTQGQAFF. The CDR3 DNA reads as TGTGCCAGCAGTGGGACACAGGGCCAAGCTTTCTTT.

CDR3 nucleotide sequence: TGTGCCAGCAGCCCGCGGGGGACAGGGGTAGGCTACACCTTC. Protein product: CASSPRGTGVGYTF. V is TRBV5-8 and J is TRBJ1-2; TRBD1 aligns across 10 bases. J gave up 8 bases and V 4 bases, and 8 bases lay outside the gene matches. The CDR3 runs to 14 residues. The germline V gene has CDR1 SGHTS and CDR2 YDEGEE.

This clone has only a few counts. V usage is TRBV19 and J usage is TRBJ1-2; D not resolved. Per the germline V gene, CDR1 is LNHDA and CDR2 is SQIVND (reference sequence). V was cut by 2 bases and J by 7 bases, with 20 bases left in between. This CDR3 is built from 16 residues. The CDR3 here is CASSISVERPGFGYTF. CDR3 bases: TGTGCCAGTAGTATATCAGTGGAGAGGCCGGGGTTTGGCTACACCTTC.

The V gene is TRBV19, the J gene TRBJ1-2, with D possibly matching TRBD1 (6 bases). The CDR3 totals 15 residues. Deletions cut 2 bases from V and 2 bases from J, with 12 bases between. CDR1 is LNHDA and CDR2 is SQIVND in the germline V gene (reference sequence). In DNA form, the CDR3 reads TGTGCCAGTAGTATATGGGACACGCAAAACTATGGCTACACCTTC. This gives the protein CASSIWDTQNYGYTF.

This sequence joins TRBV6-6 and TRBJ2-7; TRBD1 might be the D (5 bases). Looked up from germline, CDR1 is MNHNY and CDR2 is SVGAGI (reference sequence). Trimming left V 6 bases short and J 5 bases short, with 17 bases between. The CDR3 consists of 14 residues. The CDR3 coding sequence is TGTGCCAGCAGCAGGACACGGAAGTCCCACGAGCAGTACTTC. Translated: CASSRTRKSHEQYF.

This chain joins TRBV5-1 and TRBJ2-3, with a possible D match to TRBD1 (6 bases). This CDR3 is 14 amino acids long. The V gene lost 5 bases and the J gene lost 2 bases, with 12 bases spanning the gap. The V gene's germline CDR1 is SGHRS and CDR2 YFSETQ. The CDR3 DNA sequence: TGCGCCAGCAGACCAGGGGCCCCCACAGATACGCAGTATTTT. This translates into CASRPGAPTDTQYF.

The V call is TRBV5-8, the J call TRBJ2-2; 7 bases fit TRBD1. CDR3 length: 16 amino acids. Germline CDR1 and CDR2: SGHTS and YDEGEE. V gave up 4 bases and J gave up 1 base; unmatched junction bases: 7. In DNA form, the CDR3 reads TGTGCCAGCAGCCCCACAGGGGTGTGGAACACCGGGGAGCTGTTTTTT. Amino acid sequence: CASSPTGVWNTGELFF. Variable domain in full (rest from reference TRBV5-8 and TRBJ2-2): EAGVTQSPTHLIKTRGQQATLRCSPISGHTSVYWYQQALGLGLQFLLWYDEGEERNRGNFPPRFSGRQFPNYSSELNVNALELEDSALYLCASSPTGVWNTGELFFGEGSRLTVL.

The CDR3 here is CASSPGPFGAYEQYF. CDR3 nucleotide sequence: TGTGCCAGCAGCCCGGGACCCTTTGGGGCCTACGAGCAGTACTTC. The rearrangement uses TRBV9 and TRBJ2-7, with D perhaps given as TRBD1 or TRBD2 (5 bases each). V was cut by 4 bases and J by 2 bases, with 16 bases left in between. The length of the CDR3 is 15 residues. The germline V gene encodes CDR1 SGDLS and CDR2 YYNGEE. The entire variable domain, with the rest obtained from reference TRBV9 and TRBJ2-7, is as follows: DSGVTQTPKHLITATGQRVTLRCSPRSGDLSVYWYQQSLDQGLQFLIQYYNGEERAKGNILERFSAQQFPDLHSELNLSSLELGDSALYFCASSPGPFGAYEQYFGPGTRLTVT.

This clone is a singleton in its sample. The J gene is TRBJ2-7, the V gene TRBV6-6; TRBD1 agrees at 10 bases. CDR3 size: 15 residues. V lost 5 bases, J lost 6 bases, and 10 bases stayed unmatched. Germline V gene data show CDR1 as MNHNY and CDR2 as SVGAGI (reference sequence). CDR3 DNA: TGTGCCAGCAGTCCCTCCGGGACAGGGGTAGCCGAGCAGTACTTC. It encodes CASSPSGTGVAEQYF.

In the case of this clone: The junction does not match germline at one end; this may be a read error. The chain has TRBV30 and TRBJ2-1, with 7 bases fitting TRBD2. The germline CDR1 and CDR2 sequences are GTSNPN and SVGIG (reference sequence). The CDR3 has 14 residues. DNA of the CDR3: TGTGCTTGGAACGGGGGGACTACCGGCAATGAGCAGTTCTTC. Protein product: CAWNGGTTGNEQFF.

This clone is medium-sized. The CDR3 nucleotides read TGTGCCAGTACCGAATGGACAGGGCGATATGGCTACACCTTC. Translation gives CASTEWTGRYGYTF. The chain has TRBV19 and TRBJ1-2; the match to TRBD1 covers 8 bases. CDR3 length: 14 residues. Trimming took 7 bases from V and 5 from J; bases not matched to a gene: 9. Germline V CDR1 and CDR2: LNHDA, SQIVND (reference sequence).

The V gene is TRBV12-5, the J gene TRBJ2-3, with D possibly being TRBD1 or TRBD2 (6 bases each). The germline gives CDR1 LGHNT, CDR2 FRNRAP. The CDR3 covers 15 residues. The ends were cut back, 6 bases at V and 2 bases at J, with 15 bases in the middle. CDR3 in DNA: TGTGCTAGTGGCCTTGCCCGGGGGCACACAGATACGCAGTATTTT. It is translated as CASGLARGHTDTQYF.

The chain is built from TRBV20-1 and TRBJ1-4, with D unresolved. Trimming pared 3 bases from V and 8 bases from J, leaving 7 bases between. The CDR3 spans 11 residues. Germline assignment: CDR1 DFQATT and CDR2 SNEGSKA (reference sequence). CDR3 residues: CSASSEEKLFF. The CDR3 DNA follows: TGCAGTGCTAGTAGTGAGGAAAAACTGTTTTTT.

The sample holds one count of this clone. The genes are TRBV9 and TRBJ2-2; D is unresolved. CDR1 is SGDLS and CDR2 is YYNGEE in the germline V gene. V lost 2 bases and J lost 4, with 12 bases in between. This CDR3 spans 15 amino acids. This CDR3 reads CASSVVSSRTGELFF. In DNA, the CDR3 is TGTGCCAGCAGCGTGGTGTCGTCCCGCACCGGGGAGCTGTTTTTT.

The rearrangement uses TRBV7-2 and TRBJ2-3, with D uncertain. CDR3 length: 15 residues. V gave up 3 bases and J gave up 0 bases, with 10 bases separating them. Per germline, CDR1 SGHTA and CDR2 FQGNSA. The CDR3 DNA reads as TGTGCCAGCAGCTTCGGTGGCGCTAGCACAGATACGCAGTATTTT. This codes for CASSFGGASTDTQYF.

V usage is TRBV7-9 and J usage is TRBJ1-2; D unresolved. The CDR3 runs 15 residues. Trimming took 0 bases from V and 3 from J, leaving 11 bases between them. Germline V gene lookup returns CDR1 SEHNR and CDR2 FQNEAQ (reference sequence). The CDR3 nucleotides read TGTGCCAGCAGCTTAGCGCGACGGAGACACTATGGCTACACCTTC. Translation gives CASSLARRRHYGYTF.

The CDR3 nucleotides read TGCGCCAGCAGCGACGTACGGGGCTCTGGAAACACCATATATTTT. Its protein product is CASSDVRGSGNTIYF. The chain has TRBV5-1 and TRBJ1-3, with D uncertain. The CDR3 totals 15 residues. Germline-derived CDR1 and CDR2 are SGHRS and YFSETQ. V lost 4 bases and J lost 0, with 11 bases in between.